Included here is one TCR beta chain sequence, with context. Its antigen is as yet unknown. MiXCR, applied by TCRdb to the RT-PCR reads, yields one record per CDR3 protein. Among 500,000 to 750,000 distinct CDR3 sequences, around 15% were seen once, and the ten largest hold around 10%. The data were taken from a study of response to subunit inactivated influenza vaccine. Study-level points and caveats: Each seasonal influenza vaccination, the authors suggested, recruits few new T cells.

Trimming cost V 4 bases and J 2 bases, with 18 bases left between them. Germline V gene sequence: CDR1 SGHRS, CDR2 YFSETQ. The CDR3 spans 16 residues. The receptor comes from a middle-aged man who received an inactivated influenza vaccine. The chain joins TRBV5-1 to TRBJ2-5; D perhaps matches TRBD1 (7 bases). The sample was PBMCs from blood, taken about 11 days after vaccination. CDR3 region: CASSRGTAPDQETQYF. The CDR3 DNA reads TGCGCCAGCAGCCGCGGGACAGCACCTGATCAAGAGACCCAGTACTTC.